This TCR beta chain was recovered during a study of PD-1 blockade in classical Hodgkin lymphoma. The time point here: cycle 4 day 1 (C4D1), after 6 weeks of nivolumab. Relapse was seen in all patients after autologous stem cell transplantation, and brentuximab vedotin exposure was variable. The CDR3 contains 12 residues. V lost 1 base, J lost 11 bases, and 14 bases lay in between. The germline V gene encodes CDR1 SQVTM and CDR2 ANQGSEA. The repertoire was sequenced with immunoSEQ multiplex PCR; TCRdb's copy has only in-frame clones and lacks some. The sample yields about 110,000 clones, roughly nine tenths seen once.

The chain recombines TRBV29-1 with TRBJ1-1; D unresolved. The clonotype originates from a human donor with classical Hodgkin lymphoma. The starting material was peripheral blood mononuclear cells (PBMCs), obtained before the fourth cycle of nivolumab. The CDR3 here is CSVEGERLKAFF. CDR3 nucleotides: TGCAGCGTTGAAGGGGAGCGTTTAAAGGCTTTCTTT.